This TCR beta chain was observed in a study of human T cells and chemical hapten exposure. Findings of the study overall: Counts of TCRs above 1 in 1000 frequency stayed unchanged with DPC sensitization.

CDR1 and CDR2 (germline): SGHVS, FNYEAQ. Trimming removed 8 bases from V and 6 bases from J; junction bases left unmatched: 7. The CDR3 covers 14 residues. Library construction involved attaching unique molecular identifiers to individual cDNA molecules, which allowed quantitative, reproducible TCR counting. From the RACE reads, TCRdb called clonotypes with MiXCR, one entry per CDR3 protein. The table lists some 120,000 distinct CDR3 sequences, approximately 9.1% of them singletons. This clonotype was observed a handful of times. Its antigen is still unknown. Described time point: healthy volunteer bleed at 2 weeks. Extraction of total RNA was performed on unfractionated whole blood.

The genes are TRBV7-6 and TRBJ1-6, with TRBD1 identical over 7 bases. The receptor comes from a male donor in good health. Some clones in this sample may be carry-over from other donors' samples. The sequenced material came from whole blood. The CDR3, as DNA: TGTGCCAGCTCTCCGGGACAGAGTAATTCACCCCTCCACTTT. This translates into CASSPGQSNSPLHF. The full variable domain, in which reference TRBV7-6 and TRBJ1-6 provide the parts outside the CDR3, is GAGVSQSPRYKVTKRGQDVALRCDPISGHVSLYWYRQALGQGPEFLTYFNYEAQQDKSGLPNDRFSAERPEGSISTLTIQRTEQRDSAMYRCASSPGQSNSPLHFGNGTRLTVT.